Listed here are 7 T cell receptor beta chains from one sample, sequenced in a study of cytomegalovirus exposure and HLA in healthy donors. PCR employed 60 Vbeta and 13 Jbeta primers. Produced via immunoSEQ multiplex PCR; TCRdb's table is partial and in-frame only. The sample shows 110,000 to 150,000 clones, 70% to 85% of them seen only once. Sequencing was done on a sample of PBMCs. These TCRs come from a male donor in good health and CMV-seronegative.

V gene TRBV18 combines with J gene TRBJ1-2; D is unclear. The germline CDR1 and CDR2 sequences are KGHSH and LQKENI. Between the trimmed V and J ends, which lost 2 bases and 3 bases, there was a span of 7 bases. The CDR3 covers 13 residues. The CDR3 sequence: CASSPGEDYGYTF. CDR3 in DNA: TGTGCCAGCTCACCAGGGGAGGACTATGGCTACACCTTC.

This chain joins TRBV6-5 and TRBJ1-1, with a weak D call TRBD1 (6 bases). There are 13 residues in the CDR3. Trimming removed 6 bases from V and 4 bases from J, with 12 bases in between. Germline values: CDR1 MNHEY, CDR2 SVGAGI. CDR3 bases: TGTGCCAGCAGCCCAGGGGAGACCACTGAAGCTTTCTTT. Translated, it gives CASSPGETTEAFF.

V usage is TRBV7-9 and J usage is TRBJ1-2; 7 bases are shared with TRBD1. Germline CDR1 is SEHNR and CDR2 is FQNEAQ (reference sequence). The junction had 5 bases not matched to a gene; V was cut back by 0 bases and J by 4 bases. The CDR3 is 15 amino acids. The CDR3, as DNA: TGTGCCAGCAGCTTAGCGGGGGACAGCTTCTATGGCTACACCTTC. Translating gives CASSLAGDSFYGYTF. The variable domain in full, completed from reference TRBV7-9 and TRBJ1-2, reads DTGVSQNPRHKITKRGQNVTFRCDPISEHNRLYWYRQTLGQGPEFLTYFQNEAQLEKSRLLSDRFSAERPKGSFSTLEIQRTEQGDSAMYLCASSLAGDSFYGYTFGSGTRLTVV.

This sequence joins TRBV19 and TRBJ1-6; no reliable D call. There are 12 residues in the CDR3. The germline CDR1 and CDR2 sequences are LNHDA and SQIVND (reference sequence). V was trimmed by 5 bases and J by 7 bases, leaving 6 bases between them. CDR3 coding DNA: TGTGCCAGTAGTCCAGGAAATTCACCCCTCCACTTT. Its translation is CASSPGNSPLHF.

V gene TRBV27 combines with J gene TRBJ2-1; 10 positions agree with TRBD2. CDR1 MNHEY and CDR2 SMNVEV come from the germline V gene (reference sequence). There are 15 residues in the CDR3. Trimming at V came to 5 bases and at J to 9 bases, leaving 10 bases not matched to a gene. In DNA form, the CDR3 reads TGTGCCAGCAGTCTCTATAGCGGGAGGTTTGTTGAGCAGTTCTTC. It is translated as CASSLYSGRFVEQFF.

A word on this clone: In the same sample, other DNA sequences code for this CDR3. This chain links TRBV18 with TRBJ1-2; TRBD1 matches 8 bases. V shed 3 bases, J shed 3 bases, and the junction held 0 bases outside the gene matches. The CDR3 is 13 residues long. Germline loops: CDR1 KGHSH, CDR2 LQKENI. This CDR3 is CASSPDRDYGYTF. CDR3 coding DNA: TGTGCCAGCTCACCGGACAGGGACTATGGCTACACCTTC. The variable domain in full, completed from reference TRBV18 and TRBJ1-2, reads NAGVMQNPRHLVRRRGQEARLRCSPMKGHSHVYWYRQLPEEGLKFMVYLQKENIIDESGMPKERFSAEFPKEGPSILRIQQVVRGDSAAYFCASSPDRDYGYTFGSGTRLTVV.

The gene calls are TRBV18 and TRBJ1-4, with unresolved D. CDR1 is KGHSH, CDR2 LQKENI, per germline. The ends were cut back, 6 bases at V and 5 bases at J, with 7 bases in the middle. The CDR3 has 12 amino acids. The CDR3 loop is CASSPENEKLFF. CDR3 DNA: TGTGCCAGCTCCCCGGAGAATGAAAAACTGTTTTTT.